Following are 12 T cell receptor beta chains from one sample sequenced in a study of shared clonotypes between healthy human individuals. Repertoires were generated with immunoSEQ multiplex PCR, while TCRdb's copy carries only in-frame clones and drops some. The table records fewer than 2.5 million clones, more than 85% of them present only once. Material for sequencing was naive CD4+ T cells from PBMCs. Subset: CD45RA+ positively selected. The source is a man between 18 and 29 years old in good health. Some clones in this sample may be carry-over from other donors' samples.

The chain combines TRBV11-2 with TRBJ2-1; 15 nucleotides line up with TRBD2. Germline V lookup: CDR1 SGHAT, CDR2 FQNNGV. J was trimmed by 7 bases and V by 5 bases; bases with no gene match: 12. CDR3 length equals 18 residues. The CDR3 reads CASSRTSGRVGRGNEQFF. As DNA, the CDR3 is TGTGCCAGCAGCCGGACTAGCGGGAGGGTGGGAAGGGGGAATGAGCAGTTCTTC.

V is TRBV5-1 and J is TRBJ2-7; D is unresolved. Looked up from germline, CDR1 is SGHRS and CDR2 is YFSETQ. The germline V and J ends were trimmed by 0 bases and 6 bases, with 19 bases remaining between them. This CDR3 comprises 16 residues. CDR3 loop: CASSLVRWEDRAEQYF. CDR3 sequence (DNA): TGCGCCAGCAGCTTGGTTCGATGGGAAGACCGGGCCGAGCAGTACTTC.

CDR3 sequence reads: CSVTGSYEQYF. In nucleotides, the CDR3 is TGCAGCGTCACAGGGTCCTACGAGCAGTACTTC. The chain links TRBV29-1 to TRBJ2-7; D possibly corresponds to TRBD1 (6 bases). Trimming stripped 6 bases from V and 1 base from J, with 7 bases between. The CDR3 runs 11 residues. Germline assignment: CDR1 SQVTM and CDR2 ANQGSEA.

The chain combines TRBV28 with TRBJ2-5, with D maybe TRBD2 (6 bases). Per the germline V gene, CDR1 is MDHEN and CDR2 is SYDVKM. The germline V and J ends were trimmed by 7 bases and 5 bases, with 26 bases remaining between them. The CDR3 consists of 17 residues. This chain's CDR3 is CASTKSRGISPGETQYF. CDR3 sequence (DNA): TGTGCCAGCACCAAGTCCCGGGGGATATCCCCAGGCGAGACCCAGTACTTC. Complete variable domain (other parts from reference TRBV28 and TRBJ2-5): DVKVTQSSRYLVKRTGEKVFLECVQDMDHENMFWYRQDPGLGLRLIYFSYDVKMKEKGDIPEGYSVSREKKERFSLILESASTNQTSMYLCASTKSRGISPGETQYFGPGTRLLVL.

As to this clone: In this CDR3 the conserved last residue, phenylalanine or tryptophan, is missing, so a read error is likely. No DNA is shown, since the ends of the CDR3 on it are uncertain; the CDR3 is the one TCRdb lists. The chain links TRBV6-1 to TRBJ1-3; TRBD1 was called by the table and not checked on the DNA. The CDR3 contains 14 residues when both ends are counted. Per germline, CDR1 MNHNS and CDR2 SASEGT. CDR3 sequence reads: CASSAKGVGALVTD.

The chain has TRBV2 and TRBJ1-5, with D maybe TRBD1 (6 bases). V was clipped by 2 bases and J by 0 bases, with 20 bases between them. The CDR3 contains 19 residues. Germline V gene sequence: CDR1 SNHLY, CDR2 FYNNEI. The CDR3 sequence: CASSEFGQMFYYSNQPQHF. The CDR3, as DNA: TGTGCCAGCAGTGAATTTGGACAGATGTTTTATTATAGCAATCAGCCCCAGCATTTT.

V gene TRBV9 combines with J gene TRBJ2-5; 9 positions agree with TRBD1. Germline CDR1 is SGDLS and CDR2 is YYNGEE. V was pared by 4 bases and J by 2 bases, with 6 bases of the junction left unmatched. The CDR3 has 15 amino acids. The CDR3 DNA follows: TGTGCCAGCAGCTTCCGGGACAGGGTACAAGAGACCCAGTACTTC. This sequence encodes CASSFRDRVQETQYF.

The genes are TRBV2 and TRBJ2-5, with D uncertain. The CDR3 consists of 12 residues. The V gene's germline CDR1 is SNHLY and CDR2 FYNNEI. Trimming left V 6 bases short and J 4 bases short, with 9 bases between. CDR3 loop: CASRRIPETQYF. DNA for the CDR3: TGTGCCAGCAGGAGGATTCCAGAGACCCAGTACTTC.

This chain links TRBV2 with TRBJ2-6; no clear D. The CDR3 runs to 14 residues. Germline CDR1 SNHLY, CDR2 FYNNEI. Trimming left V 7 bases short and J 6 bases short, with 13 bases between. In DNA form, the CDR3 reads TGTGCCAGCATAGAACGGGCCTCGGCCAACGTCCTGACTTTC. Its translation: CASIERASANVLTF.

The chain has TRBV7-2 and TRBJ2-7; TRBD1 aligns across 8 bases. This CDR3 comprises 15 residues. In germline, CDR1 is SGHTA, CDR2 FQGNSA. V shed 1 base and J 7 bases; nucleotides not matched to a gene: 9. The chain's CDR3 is CASSLGFTGGGEQYF. The CDR3 DNA reads TGTGCCAGCAGCTTAGGCTTCACAGGGGGAGGTGAGCAGTACTTC.

The chain is built from TRBV2 and TRBJ2-7; 9 nucleotides match TRBD2. The CDR3 sequence is 14 residues long. Trimming at V came to 8 bases and at J to 6 bases, leaving 11 bases not matched to a gene. The V gene's germline CDR1 is SNHLY and CDR2 FYNNEI. The CDR3 reads CASATRTSVGEQYF. CDR3 nucleotide sequence: TGTGCCAGCGCGACCCGGACTAGCGTTGGCGAGCAGTACTTC.

Comments on this clone: One junction end does not reproduce the germline sequence, and a read error may be involved. The chain is built from TRBV27 and TRBJ1-1, with a weak D call TRBD1 (5 bases). The CDR3 has 13 amino acids. CDR1 and CDR2 (germline): MNHEY, SMNVEV (reference sequence). The CDR3 DNA follows: TGTGCCAGCAGTTTTTGGACAAACATTGAAGCTTTCTTT. Its protein product is CASSFWTNIEAFF.